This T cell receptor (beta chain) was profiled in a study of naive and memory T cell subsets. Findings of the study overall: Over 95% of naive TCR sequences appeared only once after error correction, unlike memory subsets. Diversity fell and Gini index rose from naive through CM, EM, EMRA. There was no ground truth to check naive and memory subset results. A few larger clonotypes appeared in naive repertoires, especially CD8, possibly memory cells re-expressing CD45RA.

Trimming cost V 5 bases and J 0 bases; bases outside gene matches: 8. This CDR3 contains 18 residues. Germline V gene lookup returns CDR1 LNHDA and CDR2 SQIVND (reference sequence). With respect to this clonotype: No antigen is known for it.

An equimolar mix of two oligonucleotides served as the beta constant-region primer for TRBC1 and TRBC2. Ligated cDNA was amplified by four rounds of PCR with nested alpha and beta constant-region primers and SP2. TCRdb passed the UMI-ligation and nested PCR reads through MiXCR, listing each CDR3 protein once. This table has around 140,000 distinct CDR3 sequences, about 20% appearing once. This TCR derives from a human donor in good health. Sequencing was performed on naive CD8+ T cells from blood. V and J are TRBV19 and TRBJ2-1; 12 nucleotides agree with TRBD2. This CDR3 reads CASSSRLAGESSYNEQFF. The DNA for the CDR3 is TGTGCCAGTAGTTCTCGACTAGCGGGAGAAAGCTCCTACAATGAGCAGTTCTTC.